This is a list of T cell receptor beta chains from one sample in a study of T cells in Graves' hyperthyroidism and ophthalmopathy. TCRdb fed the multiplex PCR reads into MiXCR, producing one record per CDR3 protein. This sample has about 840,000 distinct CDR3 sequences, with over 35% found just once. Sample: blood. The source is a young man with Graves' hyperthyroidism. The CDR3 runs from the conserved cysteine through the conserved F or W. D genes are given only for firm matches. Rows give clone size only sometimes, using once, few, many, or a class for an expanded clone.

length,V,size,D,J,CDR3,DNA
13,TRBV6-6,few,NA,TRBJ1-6,CASSLGSYSPLHF,TGTGCCAGCAGTTTGGGCAGTTACTCACCCCTCCACTTT
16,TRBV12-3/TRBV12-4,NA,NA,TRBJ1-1,CASSYFRGLMNTEAFF,TGTGCCAGCAGTTACTTCAGGGGTCTGATGAACACTGAAGCTTTCTTT
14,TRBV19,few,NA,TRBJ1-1,CASSISGAGPEAFF,TGTGCCAGTAGTATTTCGGGGGCCGGTCCTGAAGCTTTCTTT
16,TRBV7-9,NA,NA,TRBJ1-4,CASSLARSRGGEKLFF,TGTGCCAGCAGCTTAGCGCGGTCAAGGGGAGGTGAAAAACTGTTTTTT
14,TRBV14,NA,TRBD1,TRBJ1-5,CASSKTGGQQPQHF,TGTGCCAGCAGCAAGACAGGGGGCCAGCAGCCCCAGCATTTT
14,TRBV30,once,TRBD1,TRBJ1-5,CAWSTGTGNQPQHF,TGTGCCTGGAGTACCGGGACAGGCAATCAGCCCCAGCATTTT
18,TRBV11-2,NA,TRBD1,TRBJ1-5,CASSSSPGGQDFNQPQHF,TGTGCCAGCAGCTCATCCCCGGGGGGACAGGACTTCAATCAGCCCCAGCATTTT
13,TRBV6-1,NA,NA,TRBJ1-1,CASNIRLNTEAFF,TGTGCCAGCAACATAAGGTTGAACACTGAAGCTTTCTTT
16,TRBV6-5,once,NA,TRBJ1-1,CASGPIEDRAITEAFF,TGTGCCAGCGGCCCGATCGAGGACAGAGCCATCACTGAAGCTTTCTTT
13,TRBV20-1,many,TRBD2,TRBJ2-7,CSATSGRDYEQYF,TGCAGTGCCACCAGCGGGAGGGACTACGAGCAGTACTTC
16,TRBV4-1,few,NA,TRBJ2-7,CASSQDRAEQGYEQYF,TGCGCCAGCAGCCAAGATCGTGCCGAACAGGGCTACGAGCAGTACTTC
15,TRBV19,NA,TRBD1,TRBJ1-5,CASSIVTGLNQPQHF,TGTGCCAGTAGTATAGTGACAGGGTTGAATCAGCCCCAGCATTTT
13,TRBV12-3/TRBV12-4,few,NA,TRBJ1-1,CASRGTDNTEAFF,TGTGCCAGCAGAGGAACAGACAACACTGAAGCTTTCTTT
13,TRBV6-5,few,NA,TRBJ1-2,CASSAGTVYGYTF,TGTGCCAGCAGCGCCGGGACGGTTTATGGCTACACCTTC
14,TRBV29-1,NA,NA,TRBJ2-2,CSVGRDTNTGELFF,TGCAGCGTAGGAAGGGACACAAACACCGGGGAGCTGTTTTTT
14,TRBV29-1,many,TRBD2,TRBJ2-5,CSAGTQGRGETQYF,TGCAGCGCAGGGACCCAAGGGAGGGGTGAGACCCAGTACTTC
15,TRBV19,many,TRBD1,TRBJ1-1,CASTDRVEWNTEAFF,TGTGCCAGTACTGACAGGGTCGAATGGAACACTGAAGCTTTCTTT
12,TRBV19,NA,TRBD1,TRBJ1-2,CASSTRDRGYTF,TGTGCCAGTAGTACGCGGGACAGGGGCTACACCTTC
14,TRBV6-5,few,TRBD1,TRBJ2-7,CASSLGQGVGEQYF,TGTGCCAGCAGCCTCGGACAGGGGGTTGGAGAGCAGTACTTC
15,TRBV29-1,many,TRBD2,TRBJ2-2,CSVVGTSSVGGELFF,TGCAGCGTGGTAGGGACTAGCTCGGTTGGCGGGGAGCTGTTTTTT
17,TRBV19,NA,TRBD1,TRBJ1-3,CASSRGQGRSSGNTIYF,TGTGCCAGTAGCCGCGGACAGGGGAGATCCTCTGGAAACACCATATATTTT
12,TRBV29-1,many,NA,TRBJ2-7,CSVAPGPYEQYF,TGCAGCGTTGCCCCCGGACCCTACGAGCAGTACTTC
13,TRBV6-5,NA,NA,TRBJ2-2,CASARGVTGELFF,TGTGCCAGCGCTCGGGGAGTCACCGGGGAGCTGTTTTTT
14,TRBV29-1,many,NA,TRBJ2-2,CSVAGRANTGELFF,TGCAGCGTTGCGGGACGAGCGAACACCGGGGAGCTGTTTTTT
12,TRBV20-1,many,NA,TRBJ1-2,CSAGGVASGYTF,TGCAGTGCTGGAGGGGTAGCGTCTGGCTACACCTTC
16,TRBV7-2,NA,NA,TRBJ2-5,CASSYHTGQTQETQYF,TGTGCCAGCAGCTACCATACAGGACAGACCCAAGAGACCCAGTACTTC
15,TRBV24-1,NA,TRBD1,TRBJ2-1,CATSDPGQGMNEQFF,TGTGCCACCAGTGACCCGGGACAGGGAATGAATGAGCAGTTCTTC
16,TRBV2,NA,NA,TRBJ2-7,CASVESGWLSSYEQYF,TGTGCCAGCGTTGAGAGTGGGTGGTTGAGCTCCTACGAGCAGTACTTC
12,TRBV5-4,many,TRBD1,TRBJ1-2,CASSDRGNGYTF,TGTGCCAGCAGCGACAGGGGTAATGGCTACACCTTC
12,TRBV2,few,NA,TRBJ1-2,CASSEVGDGYTF,TGTGCCAGCAGTGAGGTGGGGGATGGCTACACCTTC
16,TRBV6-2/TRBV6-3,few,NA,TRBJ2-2,CASSPFPSSNTGELFF,TGTGCCAGCAGCCCCTTCCCAAGCTCGAACACCGGGGAGCTGTTTTTT
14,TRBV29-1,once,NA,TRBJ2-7,CSVGPGNRDYEQYF,TGCAGCGTGGGCCCAGGGAACAGAGACTACGAGCAGTACTTC
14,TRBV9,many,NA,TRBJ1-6,CASSSQRYDSPLHF,TGTGCCAGCAGCTCCCAGCGGTACGATTCACCCCTCCACTTT
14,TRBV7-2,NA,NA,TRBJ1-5,CASSRNQGNQPQHF,TGTGCCAGCAGCCGTAACCAGGGAAATCAGCCCCAGCATTTT
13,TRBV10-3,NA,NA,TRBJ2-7,CASRFGTFGEQYF,TGTGCCAGCAGGTTCGGGACCTTTGGCGAGCAGTACTTC
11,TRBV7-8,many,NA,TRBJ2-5,CASSYLETQYF,TGTGCCAGCAGTTATCTAGAGACCCAGTACTTC
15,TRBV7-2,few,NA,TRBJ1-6,CASSSQGLVNSPLHF,TGTGCCAGCAGTTCCCAGGGTTTGGTTAATTCACCCCTCCACTTT
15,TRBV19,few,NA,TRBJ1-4,CASSSLEGLGEKLFF,TGTGCCAGTAGTAGCCTGGAGGGGCTAGGCGAAAAACTGTTTTTT
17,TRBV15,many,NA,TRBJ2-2,CATRLLTEGSATGELFF,TGTGCCACCAGACTACTCACGGAAGGGAGCGCCACCGGGGAGCTGTTTTTT
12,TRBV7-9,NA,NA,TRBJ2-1,CASSWAIGEQFF,TGTGCCAGCAGCTGGGCCATTGGGGAGCAGTTCTTC
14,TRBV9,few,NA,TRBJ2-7,CASSLTPSSYEQYF,TGTGCCAGCAGCCTCACCCCCTCTTCCTACGAGCAGTACTTC
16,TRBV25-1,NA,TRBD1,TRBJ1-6,CASSLHGGTGESPLHF,TGTGCCAGCAGTTTACATGGGGGGACAGGGGAATCACCCCTCCACTTT
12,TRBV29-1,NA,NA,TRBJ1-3,CSLGGSGNTIYF,TGCAGCTTGGGGGGCAGCGGAAACACCATATATTTT
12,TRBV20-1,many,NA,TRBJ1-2,CSASGQSNGYTF,TGCAGTGCTTCCGGACAGAGTAACGGCTACACCTTC
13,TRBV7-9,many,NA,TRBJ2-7,CASTFGGAHEQYF,TGTGCCAGCACCTTCGGGGGTGCACACGAGCAGTACTTC
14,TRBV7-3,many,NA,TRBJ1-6,CASSLQGNNSPLHF,TGTGCCAGCAGCTTACAGGGGAATAATTCACCCCTCCACTTT
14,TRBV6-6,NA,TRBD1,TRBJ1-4,CASSYPDRDEKLFF,TGTGCCAGCAGTTACCCTGACAGGGATGAAAAACTGTTTTTT
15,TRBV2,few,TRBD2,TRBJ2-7,CASSEDGTSGDEQYF,TGTGCCAGCAGTGAAGACGGGACTAGCGGGGACGAGCAGTACTTC